The clone carrying this T cell receptor beta chain was seen only a few times. What it binds is not known. The data were obtained in a study of OX40 agonist ivuxolimab in advanced cancers. Study-wide findings and caveats: Low clonal expansion, among the lowest seen, marked partial responders at 0.1-3.0 mg/kg. On average, a greater number of expanded clones characterised CD8+ T cells relative to CD4+.

V was trimmed by 8 bases and J by 0 bases, leaving 7 bases between them. The CDR3 loop spans 13 amino acids. Germline CDR1 is MNHNY and CDR2 is SVGAGI (reference sequence). The protocol was immunoSEQ multiplex PCR, while the TCRdb copy is restricted to in-frame clones and leaves out a portion. The data hold under 100,000 clones, with around nine tenths observed a single time. The receptor's source is an adult with an advanced solid tumor such as melanoma, head and neck, liver or kidney cancer. The V gene is TRBV6-6, the J gene TRBJ2-2; D remains ambiguous. The sample in question was CD4+ or CD8+ T cells sorted from blood, obtained in a trial of the OX40 agonist ivuxolimab. The DNA of the CDR3 is TGTGCCAGCGACGGAGCGAACACCGGGGAGCTGTTTTTT. Translation gives CASDGANTGELFF.